These T cell receptor beta chains were read from a single sample in a study of neurological immune-mediated disorders. TCRdb recomputed calls from the 5' RACE reads with MiXCR, one row per CDR3 protein. The sample gives fewer than 80,000 distinct CDR3 sequences, around 4.8% of which show up once; roughly 3.4% is in the top ten. The sample consisted of PBMCs. Receptors originate from a woman in her fifties or sixties with multiple sclerosis. Both conserved end residues are part of each CDR3. A D gene is named only where the DNA matches it firmly. Expanded clones are given a class, and other clones once, few, many or no size at all.

CDR3nt	CDR3aa	v_gene	j_gene	abundance	d_gene
TGCGCCAGCAGCCGCCAGGGAGCCCAAGAGACCCAGTACTTC	CASSRQGAQETQYF	TRBV5-1	TRBJ2-5	many	.
TGTGCCAGCAGTTTAACAGCGTACGACTATGGCTACACCTTC	CASSLTAYDYGYTF	TRBV27	TRBJ1-2	many	.
TGCAGTGCTAAAAAAACTGTAGCGGGCATCCTCATACTCTACAATGAGCAGTTCTTC	CSAKKTVAGILILYNEQFF	TRBV20-1	TRBJ2-1	.	TRBD2
TGCGCCAGCAGCTCGGGACCGGACAGGGGAACTTATGGCTACACCTTC	CASSSGPDRGTYGYTF	TRBV5-1	TRBJ1-2	many	TRBD1
TGCAGTGCTAGAGAGGTCGGAGGGGCCTATCAGCCCCAGAATTTT	CSAREVGGAYQPQNF	TRBV20-1	TRBJ1-5	few	.
TGTGCCAGCAGCTTGACGTCCGGGACTGAAGAGACCCAGTACTTC	CASSLTSGTEETQYF	TRBV7-3	TRBJ2-5	many	.
TGTGCCAGCAGCTTACGACTAGCGGGGGGACTGAACAATGAGCAGTTCTTC	CASSLRLAGGLNNEQFF	TRBV7-8	TRBJ2-1	many	TRBD2
TGCAGTGCTAGGCCGGGACAGGAGGCTTTCTTT	CSARPGQEAFF	TRBV20-1	TRBJ1-1	many	TRBD1
TGTGCCAGCAGTTCCCTCGGGGGGGCTCAGTTTGAGCAGTTCTTC	CASSSLGGAQFEQFF	TRBV7-3	TRBJ2-1	many	TRBD2
TGCGCCAGCAGCTTACTTGGCGGGACAGGTGAAGCTTTCTTT	CASSLLGGTGEAFF	TRBV5-1	TRBJ1-1	many	TRBD1
TGCAGTCGAACAGGAGGCACAGATACGCAGTATTTT	CSRTGGTDTQYF	TRBV20-1	TRBJ2-3	many	.
TGCAGTGCGAGACAGGGCACGAACACCGGGGAGCTGTTTTTT	CSARQGTNTGELFF	TRBV20-1	TRBJ2-2	many	TRBD1
TGTGCCAGCAGCCTAGACGGACCAAGCAATCAGCCCCAGCATTTT	CASSLDGPSNQPQHF	TRBV7-9	TRBJ1-5	many	.
TGCAGTGCTAGAGATTACAGGGAGGATGAGCAGTTCTTC	CSARDYREDEQFF	TRBV20-1	TRBJ2-1	many	.
TGTGCCAGCAGTCGACTAGCGGGGGATCTTACCAGGGATACGCAGTATTTT	CASSRLAGDLTRDTQYF	TRBV6-5	TRBJ2-3	many	TRBD2
TGTGCCAGCAGCTTAGCTGGGGGGTTCGCCTACGAGCAGTACTTC	CASSLAGGFAYEQYF	TRBV11-2	TRBJ2-7	many	.
TGTGCCAGCAGTTACTCCGGGTCCACTGAAGCTTTCTTT	CASSYSGSTEAFF	TRBV6-5	TRBJ1-1	many	.
TGTGCCAGCAGTTCGGGACAGGGAATCAAAGCTTTCTTT	CASSSGQGIKAFF	TRBV12-3/TRBV12-4	TRBJ1-1	many	TRBD1
TGTGCCACCAGGCCTCCGGGGGGTACTCAGCCCCAGCATTTT	CATRPPGGTQPQHF	TRBV15	TRBJ1-5	many	.
TGTGCCAGCAGCTTGACTAGCGGGGGCCAACGGCCAGATACGCAGTATTTT	CASSLTSGGQRPDTQYF	TRBV7-9	TRBJ2-3	many	TRBD2
TGTGCCAGCAGTTTTCGTACGAGAAATGAGCAGTTCTTC	CASSFRTRNEQFF	TRBV27	TRBJ2-1	many	.
TGTGCCAGCAGTTACAGCCCGTCAGGGATTTACAATGAGCAGTTCTTC	CASSYSPSGIYNEQFF	TRBV6-6	TRBJ2-1	many	.
TGCAGTGCTGTCGGGGGTCGGCAGTTCTTC	CSAVGGRQFF	TRBV20-1	TRBJ2-1	few	.
TGTGCCAGCAGTCCCCTTGACCGGTATGAAGCTTTCTTT	CASSPLDRYEAFF	TRBV27	TRBJ1-1	many	.
TGTGCCAGCAGCGCGGACAGGGGTCGGTCTGGCGAAAAACTGTTTTTT	CASSADRGRSGEKLFF	TRBV9	TRBJ1-4	many	TRBD1
TGTGCCAGCTCACCTAGGGCAGGGGGCTGGGACACTGAAGCTTTCTTT	CASSPRAGGWDTEAFF	TRBV18	TRBJ1-1	many	TRBD1
TGTGCCAGCAGCTCGTCCCTAACCAGGGGCGGCTACACCTTC	CASSSSLTRGGYTF	TRBV7-9	TRBJ1-2	many	.
TGTGCCAGCAGACAGGGGGCAGATACGCAGTATTTT	CASRQGADTQYF	TRBV5-6	TRBJ2-3	many	TRBD1
TGTGCCAGCAGTTATTCTCAACCCTACGAGCAGTACTTC	CASSYSQPYEQYF	TRBV6-2/TRBV6-3	TRBJ2-7	many	.